The clone carrying this TCR beta chain was counted ten times or more. The antigen remains undetermined. The authors amplified TCR beta CDR3 regions from RNA transcripts. Second-round multiplex PCR came after first-round RT-PCR with HTBI primers. TCRdb redid the calling of the multiplex PCR reads with MiXCR, one entry per CDR3 protein. The sample shows a few hundred thousand distinct CDR3 sequences, about a sixth of them seen only once. This entry belongs to a study of Graves' ophthalmopathy and Graves' hyperthyroidism. In the study overall: Before any treatment was given, at initial diagnosis, peripheral blood was collected. General study results and limits: Most thyroid-expanded clonotypes exceeding 0.001 frequency were also found in blood.

The V and J ends lost 0 bases and 1 base respectively, with 10 bases between them. Germline V gene sequence: CDR1 MNHEY, CDR2 SVGEGT. The CDR3 runs 15 residues. What was sequenced was peripheral blood. This receptor was taken from an adult woman with stable Graves' hyperthyroidism. V gene TRBV6-2 or TRBV6-3 combines with J gene TRBJ2-7; no definite D call. This CDR3 reads CASSYSMVGSYEQYF. CDR3 nucleotide sequence: TGTGCCAGCAGTTACTCGATGGTGGGATCCTACGAGCAGTACTTC.